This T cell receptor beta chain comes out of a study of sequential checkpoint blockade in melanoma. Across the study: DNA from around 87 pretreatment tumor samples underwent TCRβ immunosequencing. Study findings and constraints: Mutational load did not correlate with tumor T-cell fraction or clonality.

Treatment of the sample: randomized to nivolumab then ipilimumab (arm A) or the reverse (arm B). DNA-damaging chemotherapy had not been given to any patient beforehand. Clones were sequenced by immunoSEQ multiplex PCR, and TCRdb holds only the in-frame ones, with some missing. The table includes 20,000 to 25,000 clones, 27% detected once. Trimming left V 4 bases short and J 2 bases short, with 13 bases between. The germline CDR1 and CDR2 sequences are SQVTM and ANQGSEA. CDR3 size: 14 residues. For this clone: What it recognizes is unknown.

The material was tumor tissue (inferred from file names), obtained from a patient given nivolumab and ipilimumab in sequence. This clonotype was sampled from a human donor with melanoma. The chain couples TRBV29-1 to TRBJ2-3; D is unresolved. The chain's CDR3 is CSVAVGEVTDTQYF. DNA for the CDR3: TGCAGCGTTGCGGTAGGCGAAGTCACAGATACGCAGTATTTT.